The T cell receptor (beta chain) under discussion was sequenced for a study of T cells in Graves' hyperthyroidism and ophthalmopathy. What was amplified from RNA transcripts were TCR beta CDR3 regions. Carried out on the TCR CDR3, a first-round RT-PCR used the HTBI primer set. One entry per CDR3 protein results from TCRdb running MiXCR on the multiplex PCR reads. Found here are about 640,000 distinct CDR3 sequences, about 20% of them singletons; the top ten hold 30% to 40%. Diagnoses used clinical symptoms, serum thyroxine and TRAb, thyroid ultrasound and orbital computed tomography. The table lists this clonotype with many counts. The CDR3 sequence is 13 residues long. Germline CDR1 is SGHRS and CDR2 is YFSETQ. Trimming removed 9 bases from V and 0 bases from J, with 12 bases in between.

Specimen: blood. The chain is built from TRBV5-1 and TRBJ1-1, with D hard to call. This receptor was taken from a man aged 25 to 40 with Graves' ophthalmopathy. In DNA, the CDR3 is TGCGCCACGCGAAAGGGATTGAACACTGAAGCTTTCTTT. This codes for CATRKGLNTEAFF.